Each of the 18 T cell receptor beta chains below was sequenced from the same sample in a study of blood T cell repertoires in COVID-19. Clones were sequenced by immunoSEQ multiplex PCR, and TCRdb holds only the in-frame ones, with some missing. The table lists approximately 210,000 clones, about 88% of them singletons. Sequenced sample: peripheral blood. All receptors come from a woman in her 40s who had recovered from COVID-19.

This chain connects TRBV7-6 to TRBJ2-3; no definite D call. The germline V gene encodes CDR1 SGHVS and CDR2 FNYEAQ. V lost 6 bases and J lost 6, with 10 bases in between. The CDR3 length is 12 residues. The CDR3 protein is CASSHREDTQYF. The DNA for the CDR3 is TGTGCCAGCAGTCACCGTGAGGATACGCAGTATTTT.

The rearrangement joins TRBV28 to TRBJ2-5, with D unclear. Trimming shortened V by 4 bases and J by 1 base, and 7 bases separated the two germline ends. The CDR3 is 13 residues long. Germline V gene sequence: CDR1 MDHEN, CDR2 SYDVKM. The CDR3 loop is CASSSSGQETQYF. In DNA form, the CDR3 reads TGTGCCAGCAGTTCCTCGGGCCAAGAGACCCAGTACTTC. Full variable domain (outside the CDR3, taken from reference TRBV28 and TRBJ2-5): DVKVTQSSRYLVKRTGEKVFLECVQDMDHENMFWYRQDPGLGLRLIYFSYDVKMKEKGDIPEGYSVSREKKERFSLILESASTNQTSMYLCASSSSGQETQYFGPGTRLLVL.

V and J are TRBV12-3 or TRBV12-4 and TRBJ1-2; a weak D match, TRBD1 (5 bases). This CDR3 comprises 13 residues. V lost 6 bases, J lost 7 bases, and 15 bases lay in between. The CDR3 spells CASRVGPTGGYTF. In nucleotides, the CDR3 is TGTGCCAGCAGAGTGGGGCCGACCGGTGGCTACACCTTC.

CDR3 loop: CSARDRRAQYF. CDR3 in DNA: TGCAGTGCTAGAGATCGCCGGGCCCAGTACTTC. The chain recombines TRBV20-1 with TRBJ2-5; no clear D gene. CDR3 length equals 11 residues. Germline loops: CDR1 DFQATT, CDR2 SNEGSKA (reference sequence). V lost 0 bases to trimming and J lost 9 bases, with 8 bases between them.

The chain joins TRBV19 to TRBJ2-1, with 7 nucleotides matching TRBD2. The ends lost 4 bases at V and 3 bases at J; junction bases unmatched: 6. CDR1 and CDR2 (germline): LNHDA, SQIVND (reference sequence). The CDR3 extends over 15 amino acids. CDR3 DNA sequence: TGTGCCAGTAGTAAGAGCGGGAATAGCTACAATGAGCAGTTCTTC. This sequence encodes CASSKSGNSYNEQFF.

The chain joins TRBV7-6 to TRBJ2-7, with D unclear. There are 15 residues in the CDR3. Germline V gene sequence: CDR1 SGHVS, CDR2 FNYEAQ. V was shortened by 4 bases and J by 0 bases, with 13 bases between the two germline ends. Written as DNA, the CDR3 is TGTGCCAGCAGCTCATTCGCGTCCGACTCCTACGAGCAGTACTTC. Translating gives CASSSFASDSYEQYF.

The rearrangement uses TRBV7-9 and TRBJ2-1, with 7 bases aligning to TRBD2. Trimming removed 5 bases from V and 2 bases from J; junction bases left unmatched: 9. CDR1 and CDR2 from the germline V gene are SEHNR and FQNEAQ (reference sequence). This CDR3 spans 16 amino acids. The CDR3 region has the DNA TGTGCCAGCAGCCCCAAGGGCGGGAGCGCCTACAATGAGCAGTTCTTC. Translating gives CASSPKGGSAYNEQFF.

This clone was counted between two and nine times. The chain carries TRBV27 and TRBJ2-6; TRBD1 is a possible D gene (6 bases). The CDR3 contains 19 residues. Trimming cost V 6 bases and J 0 bases, with 21 bases left between them. Germline CDR1 is MNHEY and CDR2 is SMNVEV (reference sequence). The CDR3 region is CASSLYTDRERSGANVLTF. The CDR3 region has the DNA TGTGCCAGCAGCCTATACACGGACAGAGAACGCTCTGGGGCCAACGTCCTGACTTTC.

The chain recombines TRBV7-3 with TRBJ2-7; maybe TRBD2 (5 bases). Trimming pared 5 bases from V and 3 bases from J, leaving 17 bases between. Germline V gene data show CDR1 as SGHTA and CDR2 as FQGTGA. This CDR3 region has 15 residues. DNA for the CDR3: TGTGCCAGCAGCCCAGAGCCCTCGGGGTACTACGAGCAGTACTTC. This gives the protein CASSPEPSGYYEQYF.

The V gene is TRBV7-7, the J gene TRBJ2-1; TRBD1 matches 7 bases. Per germline, CDR1 SSHAT and CDR2 FNYEAQ (reference sequence). There are 14 residues in the CDR3. The J segment lost 0 bases and the V segment lost 8 bases, leaving 4 bases of the junction unmatched. The chain's CDR3 is CASGPGGSYNEQFF. CDR3 DNA: TGTGCCAGCGGACCAGGGGGCTCCTACAATGAGCAGTTCTTC.

J is TRBJ1-3 and V is TRBV19; D is unresolved. The length of the CDR3 is 12 residues. Trimming took off 4 bases at V and 7 bases at J, with 8 bases between the two ends. The germline gives CDR1 LNHDA, CDR2 SQIVND (reference sequence). This chain's CDR3 is CASSTTRNTIYF. The CDR3 coding sequence is TGTGCCAGTAGTACGACTCGTAACACCATATATTTT.

The chain has TRBV5-1 and TRBJ2-1; TRBD1 might be the D (5 bases). The germline V and J ends were trimmed by 4 bases and 0 bases, with 11 bases remaining between them. Germline V lookup: CDR1 SGHRS, CDR2 YFSETQ. CDR3 length: 15 amino acids. In nucleotides, the CDR3 is TGCGCCAGCAGCCCCGGACATTACTCCTACAATGAGCAGTTCTTC. This sequence encodes CASSPGHYSYNEQFF.

Only one count was recorded for this clone. V usage is TRBV19 and J usage is TRBJ2-3, with TRBD2 as a possible D gene (5 bases). CDR1 and CDR2 (germline): LNHDA, SQIVND (reference sequence). Between the trimmed V and J ends, which lost 8 bases and 3 bases, there was a span of 21 bases. The CDR3 length is 16 residues. The DNA of the CDR3 is TGTGCCAGTCGGCTTCGGACCCCCGCGGGTACAGATACGCAGTATTTT. It is translated as CASRLRTPAGTDTQYF.

The rearrangement uses TRBV9 and TRBJ1-6; 9 bases are a match to TRBD1. The CDR3 extends over 15 amino acids. V trimming: 2 bases; J trimming: 5 bases; junction bases outside the gene matches: 2. Germline values: CDR1 SGDLS, CDR2 YYNGEE. Here the CDR3 reads CASSVGQGNNSPLHF. The CDR3 nucleotides are TGTGCCAGCAGCGTCGGACAGGGGAATAATTCACCCCTCCACTTT. Full variable domain (missing parts from reference TRBV9 and TRBJ1-6): DSGVTQTPKHLITATGQRVTLRCSPRSGDLSVYWYQQSLDQGLQFLIQYYNGEERAKGNILERFSAQQFPDLHSELNLSSLELGDSALYFCASSVGQGNNSPLHFGNGTRLTVT.

The chain links TRBV2 to TRBJ1-3; the match to TRBD1 covers 7 bases. The CDR3 is made up of 15 amino acids. Germline V gene data show CDR1 as SNHLY and CDR2 as FYNNEI. J lost 0 bases, V lost 8 bases, and 7 bases had no gene match. CDR3 DNA sequence: TGTGCCAGCCGGACAGGCACCTTCTCTGGAAACACCATATATTTT. This translates into CASRTGTFSGNTIYF.

This clone was picked up one time. The gene calls are TRBV7-2 and TRBJ2-7; D unresolved. Per the germline V gene, CDR1 is SGHTA and CDR2 is FQGNSA. Between the trimmed V and J ends, which lost 5 bases and 0 bases, there was a span of 23 bases. The length of the CDR3 is 18 residues. CDR3 amino acids: CASSPPMAQAKNSYEQYF. CDR3 nucleotides: TGTGCCAGCAGCCCCCCCATGGCCCAGGCCAAGAACTCCTACGAGCAGTACTTC.

The chain links TRBV6-5 to TRBJ2-7; 10 nucleotides agree with TRBD1. Germline values: CDR1 MNHEY, CDR2 SVGAGI. CDR3 length: 14 residues. Losses at the gene ends were 3 bases for V and 7 bases for J; bases not matched to a gene: 6. DNA for the CDR3: TGTGCCAGCAGTTATGGGACAGGGGCGTTTGAGCAGTACTTC. It translates to CASSYGTGAFEQYF.

This chain joins TRBV15 and TRBJ2-7, with D perhaps TRBD1 (6 bases). The CDR3 contains 15 residues. The V and J ends lost 0 bases and 7 bases respectively, with 16 bases between them. CDR1 LNHNV and CDR2 YYDKDF come from the germline V gene (reference sequence). CDR3 sequence (DNA): TGTGCCACCAGCAGAGAAGGGACACGCGCGAGGGAGCAGTACTTC. This translates into CATSREGTRAREQYF.